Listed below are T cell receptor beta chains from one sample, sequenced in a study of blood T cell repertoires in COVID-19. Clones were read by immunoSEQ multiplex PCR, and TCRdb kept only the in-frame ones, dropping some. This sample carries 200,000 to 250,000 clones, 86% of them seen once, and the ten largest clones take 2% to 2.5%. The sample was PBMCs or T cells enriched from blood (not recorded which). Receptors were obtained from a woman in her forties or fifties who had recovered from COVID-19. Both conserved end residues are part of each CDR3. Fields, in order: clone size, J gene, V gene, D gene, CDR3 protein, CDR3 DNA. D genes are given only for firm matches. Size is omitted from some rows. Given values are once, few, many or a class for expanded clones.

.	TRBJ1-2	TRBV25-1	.	CASSEYGGVDGYTF	TGTGCCAGCAGTGAATACGGGGGTGTCGATGGCTACACCTTC
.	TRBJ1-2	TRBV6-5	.	CATKIRDYGYTF	TGTGCCACCAAAATTAGAGACTATGGCTACACCTTC
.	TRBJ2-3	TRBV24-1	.	CATSDQRQATDTQYF	TGTGCCACCAGTGACCAGAGACAGGCTACAGATACGCAGTATTTT
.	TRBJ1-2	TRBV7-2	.	CASSLDAGRGHGYTF	TGTGCCAGCAGCTTAGACGCTGGCAGGGGTCATGGCTACACCTTC
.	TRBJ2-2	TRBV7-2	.	CASSFFRQTTGELFF	TGTGCCAGCAGCTTTTTTAGACAGACCACCGGGGAGCTGTTTTTT
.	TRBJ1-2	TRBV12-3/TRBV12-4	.	CASSPQIGGYTF	TGTGCCAGCAGTCCACAAATTGGCGGCTACACCTTC
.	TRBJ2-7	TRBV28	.	CASSRDMIYEQYF	TGTGCCAGCAGCCGCGACATGATCTACGAGCAGTACTTC
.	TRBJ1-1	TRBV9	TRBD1	CASSPTGGAEAFF	TGTGCCAGCAGCCCGACAGGGGGTGCTGAAGCTTTCTTT
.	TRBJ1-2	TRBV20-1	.	CSAVDIGGYTF	TGCAGTGCTGTGGACATTGGTGGCTACACCTTC
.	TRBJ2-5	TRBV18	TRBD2	CASSTSGETQYF	TGTGCCAGCTCGACTAGCGGGGAGACCCAGTACTTC
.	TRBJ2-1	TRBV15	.	CATRPYGSNYNEQFF	TGTGCCACCAGGCCGTACGGGAGTAACTACAATGAGCAGTTCTTC
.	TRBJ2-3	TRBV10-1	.	CASMEDSTDTQYF	TGCGCCAGCATGGAGGACTCCACAGATACGCAGTATTTT
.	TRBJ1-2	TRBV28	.	CASSPPPSMYYGYTF	TGTGCCAGCAGTCCTCCGCCAAGCATGTACTATGGCTACACCTTC
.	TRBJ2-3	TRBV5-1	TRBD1	CASSLDGTGGGNTQYF	TGCGCCAGCAGCTTGGACGGGACAGGGGGAGGAAATACGCAGTATTTT
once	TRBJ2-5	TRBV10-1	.	CASRGGQRETQYF	TGCGCCAGCAGAGGGGGACAAAGAGAGACCCAGTACTTC
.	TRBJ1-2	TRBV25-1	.	CASSELGSGGRWSGYTF	TGTGCCAGCAGTGAATTGGGGAGCGGGGGGCGATGGAGCGGCTACACCTTC
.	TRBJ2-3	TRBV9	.	CASSPKSTSTDTQYF	TGTGCCAGCAGCCCAAAATCGACTTCCACAGATACGCAGTATTTT
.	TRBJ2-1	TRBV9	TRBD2	CASSGLAGVREQFF	TGTGCCAGCAGCGGACTAGCGGGTGTAAGAGAGCAGTTCTTC
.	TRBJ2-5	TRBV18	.	CASSPTSRQETQYF	TGTGCCAGCTCACCGACAAGCAGACAAGAGACCCAGTACTTC
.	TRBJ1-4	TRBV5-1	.	CASTGGLGEKLFF	TGCGCCAGCACCGGGGGGCTCGGTGAAAAACTGTTTTTT
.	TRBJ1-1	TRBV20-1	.	CSASKGFPTEAFF	TGCAGTGCTAGTAAGGGGTTTCCCACTGAAGCTTTCTTT
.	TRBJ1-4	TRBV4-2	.	CASSQDRAGRGANEKLFF	TGTGCCAGCAGCCAAGATAGGGCGGGAAGGGGTGCTAATGAAAAACTGTTTTTT
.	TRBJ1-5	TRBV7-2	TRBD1	CASSRTGNQPQHF	TGTGCCAGCAGCCGGACAGGGAATCAGCCCCAGCATTTT
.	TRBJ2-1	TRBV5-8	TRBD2	CASSHGLVAGLNNEQFF	TGTGCCAGCAGCCACGGGTTGGTAGCGGGACTAAACAATGAGCAGTTCTTC
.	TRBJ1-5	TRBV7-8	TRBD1	CASSLGTGTFQPQHF	TGTGCCAGCAGCTTAGGGACAGGGACCTTCCAGCCCCAGCATTTT
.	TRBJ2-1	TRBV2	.	CASSESGGAYNEQFF	TGTGCCAGCAGTGAATCGGGGGGCGCCTACAATGAGCAGTTCTTC
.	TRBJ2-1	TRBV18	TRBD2	CASSPPQVASGNNEQFF	TGTGCCAGCTCACCACCGCAAGTGGCTAGCGGAAACAATGAGCAGTTCTTC
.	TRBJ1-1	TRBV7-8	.	CASSSLKVILGMTAFF	TGTGCCAGCAGCTCACTAAAAGTAATCCTGGGTATGACAGCTTTCTTT
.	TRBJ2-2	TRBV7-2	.	CASSFTMAGELFF	TGTGCCAGCAGCTTTACTATGGCCGGGGAGCTGTTTTTT
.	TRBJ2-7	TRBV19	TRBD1	CASSRGTGPYEQYF	TGTGCCAGTAGTAGGGGGACAGGGCCCTACGAGCAGTACTTC
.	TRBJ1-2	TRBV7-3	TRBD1	CASSATTGVDGYTF	TGTGCCAGCAGCGCAACCACAGGGGTGGATGGCTACACCTTC
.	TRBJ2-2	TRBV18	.	CASSPPVTGGFGELFF	TGTGCCAGCTCACCACCGGTCACAGGAGGGTTCGGGGAGCTGTTTTTT
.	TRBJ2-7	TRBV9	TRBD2	CASSPYLSGRAYEQYF	TGTGCCAGCAGCCCCTACCTTAGCGGGAGAGCCTACGAGCAGTACTTC
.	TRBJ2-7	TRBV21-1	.	CASTQGFEQYF	TGTGCCAGCACCCAGGGGTTCGAGCAGTACTTC
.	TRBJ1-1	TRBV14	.	CASSQAGTSRAFF	TGTGCCAGCAGCCAAGCCGGGACAAGTAGAGCTTTCTTT
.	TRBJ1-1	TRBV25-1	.	CASRSVNTEAFF	TGTGCCAGCAGATCCGTGAACACTGAAGCTTTCTTT
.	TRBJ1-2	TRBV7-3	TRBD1	CASSSHGQDNYGYTF	TGTGCCAGCAGCTCCCACGGACAGGATAACTATGGCTACACCTTC
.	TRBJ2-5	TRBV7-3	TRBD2	CASSQGPSGSGETQYF	TGTGCCAGCAGCCAAGGGCCTAGCGGGAGCGGTGAGACCCAGTACTTC
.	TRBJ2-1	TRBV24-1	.	CATSDLKESRGNEQFF	TGTGCCACCAGTGATTTGAAAGAGAGCCGGGGGAATGAGCAGTTCTTC
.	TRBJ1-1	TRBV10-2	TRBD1	CASKPGEGARTEAFF	TGCGCCAGCAAACCTGGAGAGGGGGCGCGTACTGAAGCTTTCTTT
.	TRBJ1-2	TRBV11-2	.	CASTYRSSNYGYTF	TGTGCCAGCACCTACAGGAGTTCTAACTATGGCTACACCTTC
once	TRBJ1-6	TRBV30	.	CAWSATSYNSPLHF	TGTGCCTGGAGTGCGACAAGCTATAATTCACCCCTCCACTTT
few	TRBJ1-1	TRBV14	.	CASSQGQGKAFF	TGTGCCAGCAGCCAAGGGCAGGGTAAAGCTTTCTTT
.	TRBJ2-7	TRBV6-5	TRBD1	CAITGQVSYEQYF	TGTGCCATTACGGGACAGGTATCCTACGAGCAGTACTTC
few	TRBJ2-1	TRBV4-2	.	CASSQRQDNEQFF	TGTGCCAGCAGCCAAAGGCAGGACAATGAGCAGTTCTTC
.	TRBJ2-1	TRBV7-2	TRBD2	CASSLGGSGNNEQFF	TGTGCCAGCAGCTTAGGGGGTAGCGGGAACAATGAGCAGTTCTTC
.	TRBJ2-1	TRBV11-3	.	CASSSPGDRNEQFF	TGTGCCAGCAGCTCCCCAGGGGATAGGAATGAGCAGTTCTTC
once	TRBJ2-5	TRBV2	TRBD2	CASGRLLAGGETQYF	TGTGCCAGCGGACGCCTGCTAGCGGGAGGAGAGACCCAGTACTTC
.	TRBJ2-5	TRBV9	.	CASSVDAGRETQYF	TGTGCCAGCAGCGTAGACGCTGGGAGGGAGACCCAGTACTTC
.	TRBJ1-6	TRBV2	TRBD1	CASSPTGLDSPLHF	TGTGCCAGCAGTCCGACAGGGCTTGATTCACCCCTCCACTTT
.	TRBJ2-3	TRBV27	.	CASSLGGIHPDTQYF	TGTGCCAGCAGTTTAGGGGGGATTCACCCAGATACGCAGTATTTT
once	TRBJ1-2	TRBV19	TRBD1	CASNRDSRYGYTF	TGTGCCAGTAACCGGGACAGTCGGTATGGCTACACCTTC
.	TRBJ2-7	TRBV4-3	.	CASSQTRQTREQYF	TGCGCCAGCAGCCAGACTCGACAGACACGCGAGCAGTACTTC
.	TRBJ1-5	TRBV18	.	CASSRDRNQPQHF	TGTGCCAGCTCACGCGACAGAAATCAGCCCCAGCATTTT
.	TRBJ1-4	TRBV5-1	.	CASSFGPNEKLFF	TGCGCCAGCAGCTTCGGTCCCAATGAAAAACTGTTTTTT
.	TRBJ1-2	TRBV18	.	CASSQMDTARGYTF	TGTGCCAGCTCACAAATGGACACGGCGAGGGGCTACACCTTC
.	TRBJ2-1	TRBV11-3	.	CASSLGAGHYNEQFF	TGTGCCAGCAGCTTAGGGGCTGGACATTACAATGAGCAGTTCTTC
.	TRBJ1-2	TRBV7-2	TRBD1	CASSSDRGYTF	TGTGCCAGCAGCTCGGACAGGGGGTACACCTTC